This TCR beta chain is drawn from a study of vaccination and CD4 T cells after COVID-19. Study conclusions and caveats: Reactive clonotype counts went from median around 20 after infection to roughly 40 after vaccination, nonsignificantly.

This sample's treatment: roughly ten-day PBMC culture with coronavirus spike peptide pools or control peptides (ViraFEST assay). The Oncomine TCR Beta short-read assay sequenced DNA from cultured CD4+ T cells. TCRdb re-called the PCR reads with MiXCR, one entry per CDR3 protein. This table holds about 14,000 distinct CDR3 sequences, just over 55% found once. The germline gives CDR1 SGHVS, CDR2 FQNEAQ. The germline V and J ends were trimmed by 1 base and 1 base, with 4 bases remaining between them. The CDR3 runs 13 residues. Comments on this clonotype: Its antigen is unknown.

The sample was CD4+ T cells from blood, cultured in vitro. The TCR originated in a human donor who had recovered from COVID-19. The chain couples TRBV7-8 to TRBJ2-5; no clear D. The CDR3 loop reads CASSLVPQETQYF. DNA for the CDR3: TGTGCCAGCAGCTTAGTCCCCCAAGAGACCCAGTACTTC.